The present T cell receptor beta chain was sequenced within a study of CD8+ T cells in alopecia areata (dated by TCRdb to the late 2010s). Study-level background: Treated patients were enrolled in an open-label pilot trial of oral tofacitinib, 5 to 10 mg twice daily, for moderate-to-severe alopecia areata. Patients received tofacitinib for 6 to 18 months and were then followed off drug for 6 months to check for delayed response and recurrence. For the treated patients, the SALT score, which quantifies what percentage of scalp surface area is affected, served as the measure of disease severity. The study used high-throughput TCRbeta sequencing to examine T cell clonal expansion in alopecia areata, in both the C3H/HeJ mouse model and human patients. Human TCRbeta sequencing covered scalp tissue and sorted CD4+ and CD8+ peripheral blood T cells from patchy and totalis/universalis alopecia areata patients and healthy controls. Patients on tofacitinib were biopsied at baseline and after 4 and 24 weeks of treatment, and several of the patients also had a later scalp biopsy. Clonality in the scalp was compared among normal scalp (n=4), patchy alopecia areata scalp (n=8), and alopecia totalis/universalis scalp (n=8). RNA came from the PAXgene miRNA kit for fixed scalp, the miRNeasy kit for PBMCs, and the RNeasy kit for mouse skin. Amplification of TCRbeta CDR3 regions was done by immunoSEQ multiplex PCR using 35 Vbeta forward primers and 13 Jbeta reverse primers.

The CDR3 holds 17 amino acids from the cysteine to the phenylalanine. Left in the record is the CDR3 DNA by itself, 51 bases read in frame from the first base. For CDR1 and CDR2, the germline V gene lists SGHRS and YFSETQ. A word on this clone: What antigen it recognizes has not been identified. Sequence at one end of the junction differs from germline and may be a read error.

On the study overall, not on this receptor specifically: The treated cohort was small, with a single nonresponder, so links between baseline CD8+ expansion and response need larger studies. Compared with normal scalp, lesional scalp had higher clonality and more expanded CD8+ clones, particularly in alopecia totalis/universalis, a pattern that suggests antigenic drive. Resident alphabeta T cells in normal human skin are also sequenced, complicating scalp TCR repertoire analysis, unlike mouse skin dominated by gammadelta T cells. With tofacitinib, both scalp clonality and the number of expanded CD8+ clones among the top 100 scalp clones went down significantly. Many expanded lesional clones were found to persist in scalp and blood during tofacitinib treatment, and relapse after treatment cessation may be partly explained by this persistence. Compared with mice, TCR sequences shared between patients were less clear, possibly partly because of HLA diversity across the patient population.

What this sample's treatment or condition label stands for: oral pan-JAK inhibitor, 5-10 mg twice daily. Lesional scalp punch biopsies and peripheral blood were obtained from alopecia areata patients. After PBMCs were isolated by density centrifugation and stained for CD3, CD4 and CD8, a FACSAria was used to sort CD4+ and CD8+ T cells. Library preparation used the immunoSEQ multiplex PCR assay. RNA was extracted from all samples and reverse transcribed into cDNA, which served as template for TCR sequencing. First-strand cDNA was synthesized with SuperScript III using a 2:1 mix of oligo-dT and random hexamers. Amplification bias was assessed with a synthetic immune receptor repertoire, and residual bias was removed computationally. Per the original workflow: Raw reads were preprocessed for error removal, and CDR3 was defined according to IMGT conventions as running from the conserved cysteine to phenylalanine. Clonality was calculated as 1 minus Shannon entropy normalized by log2 of the number of productive unique TCRs. Whether scalp clones were CD4 or CD8 was inferred by matching scalp TCRbeta sequences against CD4 and CD8 repertoires sorted from blood. TCRdb took over this immuneACCESS table, retaining in-frame rearrangements with V and J assigned. Such tables are incomplete; in checked studies, under half of the missing clones stem from an unresolved V gene, and the remainder is unexplained. From that table come the V and J calls and clone size; the DNA was used to work out D and trimming. This sample holds about 200,000 clones; approximately 38% were observed only once. The top ten constitute roughly 0.5% of the sample.

The material was CD4+ T cells sorted from blood, obtained at roughly week 30, from a patient treated with tofacitinib. The receptor was derived from a human donor with alopecia areata. Rearrangement joined TRBV5-1 to TRBJ2-2; 9 of the junction bases match TRBD1. The nucleotide sequence is TGCGCCAGCAGTTTGGGACAGGGTAGTCGGAACACCGGGGAGCTGTTTTTT. The resulting protein is CASSLGQGSRNTGELFF.